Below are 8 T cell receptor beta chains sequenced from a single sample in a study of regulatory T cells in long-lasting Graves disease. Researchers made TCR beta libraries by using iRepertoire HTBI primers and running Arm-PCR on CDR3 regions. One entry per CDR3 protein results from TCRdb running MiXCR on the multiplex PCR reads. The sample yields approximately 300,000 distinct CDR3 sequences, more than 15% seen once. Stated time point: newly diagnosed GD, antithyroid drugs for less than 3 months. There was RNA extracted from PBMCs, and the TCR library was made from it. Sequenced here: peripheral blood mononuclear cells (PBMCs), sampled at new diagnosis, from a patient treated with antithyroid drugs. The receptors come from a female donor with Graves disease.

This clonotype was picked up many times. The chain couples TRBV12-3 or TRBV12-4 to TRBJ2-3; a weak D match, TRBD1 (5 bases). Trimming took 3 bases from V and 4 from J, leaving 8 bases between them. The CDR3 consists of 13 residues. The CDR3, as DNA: TGTGCCAGCAGTTTTCAGGGTCCAGATACGCAGTATTTT. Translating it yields CASSFQGPDTQYF.

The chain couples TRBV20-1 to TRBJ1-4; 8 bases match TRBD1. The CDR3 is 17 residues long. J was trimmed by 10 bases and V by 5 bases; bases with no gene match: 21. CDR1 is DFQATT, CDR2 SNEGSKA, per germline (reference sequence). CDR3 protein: CSASPLALGGDRIKLFF. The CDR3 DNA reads TGCAGTGCTTCCCCCCTGGCCCTGGGGGGGGACAGGATAAAACTGTTTTTT.

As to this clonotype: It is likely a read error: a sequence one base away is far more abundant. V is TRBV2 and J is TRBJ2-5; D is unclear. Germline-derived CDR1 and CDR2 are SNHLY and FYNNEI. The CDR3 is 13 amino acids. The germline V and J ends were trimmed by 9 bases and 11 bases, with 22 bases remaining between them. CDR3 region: CASAQSSYNEQYF. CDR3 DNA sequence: TGTGCCAGTGCCCAGAGCTCCTACAATGAGCAGTACTTC.

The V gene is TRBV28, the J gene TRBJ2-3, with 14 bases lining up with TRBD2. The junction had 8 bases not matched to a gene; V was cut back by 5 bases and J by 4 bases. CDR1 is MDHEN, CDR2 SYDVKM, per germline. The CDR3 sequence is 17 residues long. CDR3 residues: CASSRRLAGGPSDTQYF. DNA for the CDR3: TGTGCCAGCAGTCGGAGACTAGCGGGAGGGCCCTCAGATACGCAGTATTTT.

CDR3 in DNA: TGTGCCAGCACTCCGGCGGGAGCCTACGAGCAGTACTTC. Its translation is CASTPAGAYEQYF. The V call is TRBV28, the J call TRBJ2-7, with 7 bases aligning to TRBD2. The V gene's germline CDR1 is MDHEN and CDR2 SYDVKM. CDR3 size: 13 residues. Unmatched junction bases numbered 5, after V lost 7 bases and J lost 2 bases.

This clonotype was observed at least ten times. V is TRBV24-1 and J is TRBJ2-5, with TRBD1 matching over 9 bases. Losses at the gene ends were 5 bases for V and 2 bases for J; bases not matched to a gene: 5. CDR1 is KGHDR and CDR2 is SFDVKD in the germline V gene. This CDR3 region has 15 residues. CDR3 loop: CATSGGTGLQETQYF. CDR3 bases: TGTGCCACCAGTGGCGGGACAGGGCTACAAGAGACCCAGTACTTC.

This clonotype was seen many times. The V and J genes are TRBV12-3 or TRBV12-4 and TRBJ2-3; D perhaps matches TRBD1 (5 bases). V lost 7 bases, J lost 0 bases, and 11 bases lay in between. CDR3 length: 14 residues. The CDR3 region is CASTTGSSTDTQYF. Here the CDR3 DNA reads TGTGCCAGCACTACAGGCTCTAGCACAGATACGCAGTATTTT.

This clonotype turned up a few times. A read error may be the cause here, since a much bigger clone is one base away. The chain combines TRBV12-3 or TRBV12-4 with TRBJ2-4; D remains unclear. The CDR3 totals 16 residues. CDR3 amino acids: CASGFVAHPERNIQYF. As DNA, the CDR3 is TGTGCCAGCGGTTTTGTGGCACATCCCGAAAGAAACATTCAGTACTTC.